This entry lists 16 T cell receptor beta chains sequenced from one sample in a study of beta chain features in type 1 diabetes (dated by TCRdb to the late 2010s). General study outcomes and caveats: A moderate but significant shortening of TCRB CDR3 length was observed in type 1 diabetes patients in all four CD4+ subsets.

No antigen has been identified for these receptors. The library was prepared using the immunoSEQ multiplex PCR assay. The High Capacity cDNA Reverse Transcription Kit was used to reverse transcribe all of the isolated RNA, meaning that expressed TCRB transcripts were what got sequenced. In TCRdb, the immuneACCESS table is reduced to in-frame sequences with V and J assigned. These tables do not hold every clone; where another copy was compared, an unresolved V gene accounts for under half, and the others remain unexplained. The sample data list 200,000 to 300,000 clones, and roughly 10% of these were observed just once. The ten largest clonotypes hold over 0.015% of the sample. Sequencing was done on a sample of naive CD4+ T cells from blood. According to the study, the label for this sample's cell subset or site signals: true naive CD4+ T cells. These receptors were taken from a man aged 30 to 39 with type 1 diabetes.

This chain links TRBV15 with TRBJ1-6; perhaps TRBD1 as D (6 bases). The germline CDR1 and CDR2 sequences are LNHNV and YYDKDF (reference sequence). V was clipped by 5 bases and J by 10 bases, with 9 bases between them. The CDR3 is 12 residues long. The CDR3 DNA reads TGTGCCACCAGCGTACAGGGATCACCCCTCCACTTT. Translating gives CATSVQGSPLHF.

This clone was picked up a small number of times. V usage is TRBV12-5 and J usage is TRBJ1-5, with unresolved D. In germline, CDR1 is LGHNT, CDR2 FRNRAP. The CDR3 covers 12 residues. The V gene lost 3 bases and the J gene lost 11 bases, with 11 bases spanning the gap. The CDR3 DNA follows: TGTGCTAGTGGTTTCCGGGGAGAAGCCCAGCATTTT. Residues: CASGFRGEAQHF.

V is TRBV18 and J is TRBJ2-1; D ambiguous. The V end lost 0 bases, the J end lost 2 bases, and 11 bases lay between the germline ends. The CDR3 extends over 16 amino acids. The germline V gene has CDR1 KGHSH and CDR2 LQKENI. In DNA form, the CDR3 reads TGTGCCAGCTCACCACCGTGGCAGGTTACCTACAATGAGCAGTTCTTC. It is translated as CASSPPWQVTYNEQFF.

V is TRBV19 and J is TRBJ1-2; D is possibly TRBD1 (5 bases). The germline gives CDR1 LNHDA, CDR2 SQIVND (reference sequence). CDR3 length equals 12 residues. The V end lost 4 bases, the J end lost 8 bases, and 11 bases lay between the germline ends. The CDR3 loop is CASSTGGGGYTF. The CDR3 DNA follows: TGTGCCAGTAGTACCGGGGGAGGAGGCTACACCTTC. Full variable domain (remainder filled in from reference TRBV19 and TRBJ1-2): DGGITQSPKYLFRKEGQNVTLSCEQNLNHDAMYWYRQDPGQGLRLIYYSQIVNDFQKGDIAEGYSVSREKKESFPLTVTSAQKNPTAFYLCASSTGGGGYTFGSGTRLTVV.

The rearrangement uses TRBV19 and TRBJ2-7; maybe TRBD2 (5 bases). The V end lost 5 bases, the J end lost 5 bases, and 16 bases lay between the germline ends. The length of the CDR3 is 14 residues. CDR1 and CDR2 from the germline V gene are LNHDA and SQIVND (reference sequence). Here the CDR3 reads CASSRAKGVDEQYF. CDR3 nucleotide sequence: TGTGCCAGTAGTCGTGCTAAGGGAGTCGACGAGCAGTACTTC. Full variable domain (outside the CDR3, taken from reference TRBV19 and TRBJ2-7): DGGITQSPKYLFRKEGQNVTLSCEQNLNHDAMYWYRQDPGQGLRLIYYSQIVNDFQKGDIAEGYSVSREKKESFPLTVTSAQKNPTAFYLCASSRAKGVDEQYFGPGTRLTVT.

This clone showed up just a few times. The V gene is TRBV15, the J gene TRBJ2-1, with TRBD1 matching over 9 bases. Looked up from germline, CDR1 is LNHNV and CDR2 is YYDKDF (reference sequence). This CDR3 has 13 residues. Unmatched junction bases numbered 0, after V lost 3 bases and J lost 6 bases. The CDR3 region has the DNA TGTGCCACCAGCAGGGACAGGGGCAATGAGCAGTTCTTC. Its protein is CATSRDRGNEQFF.

In nucleotides, the CDR3 is TGTGCCAGCAGCTTCGGGACACCGGGGGAGACCCAGTACTTC. Translating it yields CASSFGTPGETQYF. The chain is built from TRBV11-1 and TRBJ2-5; a possible D gene is TRBD1 (6 bases). From germline, CDR1 is SGHAT and CDR2 FQDESV (reference sequence). CDR3 length: 14 amino acids. Deletions cut 3 bases from V and 5 bases from J, with 13 bases between.

This clone showed up just a few times. The chain combines TRBV7-3 with TRBJ2-2, with D perhaps matching TRBD2 (5 bases). This CDR3 comprises 14 residues. Trimming cost V 5 bases and J 1 base, with 8 bases left between them. The germline V gene encodes CDR1 SGHTA and CDR2 FQGTGA. The CDR3 DNA is TGTGCCAGCAGCGTAGCGCGGAACACCGGGGAGCTGTTTTTT. Its protein is CASSVARNTGELFF.

This clone has only a few counts. This chain links TRBV19 with TRBJ1-4; no reliable D call. CDR1 LNHDA and CDR2 SQIVND come from the germline V gene (reference sequence). The CDR3 runs 12 residues. V was pared by 8 bases and J by 10 bases, with 14 bases between. For the CDR3, the DNA is TGTGCCAGTGAAGTAGCTGGAGGAAAACTGTTTTTT. This gives the protein CASEVAGGKLFF.

This clone has a handful of counts. The gene calls are TRBV7-9 and TRBJ2-7, with TRBD2 matching 7 bases. V was pared by 0 bases and J by 6 bases, with 8 bases of the junction left unmatched. The CDR3 totals 15 residues. CDR1 and CDR2 (germline): SEHNR, FQNEAQ (reference sequence). The CDR3 reads CASSLAGRYAGEQYF. The CDR3 DNA sequence: TGTGCCAGCAGCTTAGCCGGGAGGTACGCCGGCGAGCAGTACTTC.

The table lists this clone with a few counts. The chain has TRBV28 and TRBJ2-3; TRBD2 agrees at 9 bases. Germline V gene lookup returns CDR1 MDHEN and CDR2 SYDVKM. V trimming: 7 bases; J trimming: 5 bases; junction bases outside the gene matches: 10. The CDR3 spans 15 residues. CDR3 nucleotide sequence: TGTGCCAGCACGTTTGGCGGGGGGGCTGGAGATACGCAGTATTTT. This translates into CASTFGGGAGDTQYF.

J is TRBJ1-2 and V is TRBV30, with a possible D match to TRBD1 (5 bases). There are 13 residues in the CDR3. Trimming stripped 3 bases from V and 5 bases from J, with 13 bases between. CDR1 GTSNPN and CDR2 SVGIG come from the germline V gene (reference sequence). DNA of the CDR3: TGTGCCTGGAGCGGGAGACAGCTATATGGCTACACCTTC. Translated, it gives CAWSGRQLYGYTF.

To note about this clone: Other DNA sequences in the sample encode the same CDR3. The chain uses TRBV27 and TRBJ1-5; D is unclear. V shed 2 bases and J shed 4 bases, with 3 bases lying between them. CDR1 is MNHEY, CDR2 SMNVEV, per germline (reference sequence). This CDR3 is 12 amino acids long. CDR3 sequence: CASSLPNQPQHF. DNA of the CDR3: TGTGCCAGCAGTTTACCTAATCAGCCCCAGCATTTT.

V gene TRBV5-4 combines with J gene TRBJ1-1, with TRBD1 identical over 7 bases. The V segment lost 4 bases and the J segment 2 bases; nucleotides outside the gene matches: 11. Germline V gene lookup returns CDR1 SGHNT and CDR2 YYREEE (reference sequence). The CDR3 length is 16 residues. The CDR3 here is CASSPGDRDRNTEAFF. The CDR3 region has the DNA TGTGCCAGCAGCCCGGGAGACAGGGATCGTAACACTGAAGCTTTCTTT.

This clone was counted between two and nine times. The chain combines TRBV28 with TRBJ2-7; weak D call: TRBD1 (6 bases). V was shortened by 3 bases and J by 12 bases, with 12 bases between the two germline ends. Germline CDR1 and CDR2: MDHEN and SYDVKM. The CDR3 sequence is 11 residues long. The CDR3 sequence: CASSFSQGWYF. The CDR3 coding sequence is TGTGCCAGCAGTTTTAGCCAGGGGTGGTACTTC.

The chain couples TRBV11-2 to TRBJ2-1; 12 bases map to TRBD1. J lost 7 bases, V lost 4 bases, and 8 bases had no gene match. The CDR3 is 16 amino acids. Germline CDR1 SGHAT, CDR2 FQNNGV. The CDR3 is CASSSPGQGALNEQFF. Here the CDR3 DNA reads TGTGCCAGCAGCTCACCGGGACAGGGGGCTTTAAATGAGCAGTTCTTC.